The present TCR beta chain was sequenced within a study of T cell responses to AZD1222 COVID-19 vaccine. The CDR3 is made up of 13 amino acids. Germline lookup yields CDR1 LGHDT and CDR2 YNNKEL (reference sequence). The ends were cut back, 10 bases at V and 4 bases at J, with 17 bases in the middle. Libraries were prepared by immunoSEQ multiplex PCR; TCRdb keeps only in-frame clonotypes and omits some of them. The sample lists around 120,000 clones; roughly 87% were seen once. This specimen was peripheral blood, taken on day 0 of AZD1222 vaccination. The sequence was obtained from an adult in good health. The rearrangement joins TRBV3-1 (or the pseudogene TRBV3-2) to TRBJ2-7; the D is unclear. CDR3 DNA: TGTGCCACTGGTCCCGGCAGTGGGTACGAGCAGTACTTC. This codes for CATGPGSGYEQYF.